This is a list of T cell receptor beta chains from one sample in a study of technical replicates of blood from a few donors. TCRdb's table, derived via immunoSEQ multiplex PCR, lists solely in-frame clones and lacks some. This table holds approximately 82,000 clones, about 90% found once. Sequencing used T cells isolated from PBMCs. The receptor source for this set is a human donor in good health. Each CDR3 is given with its conserved first and last residue.

j_call v_call cdr3_aa
TRBJ2-1 TRBV7-3 CASSLWGGQGANNEQFF
TRBJ2-5 TRBV5-1 CASSWRGVQETQYF
TRBJ2-1 TRBV5-1 CASSRSGSPSYNEQFF
TRBJ2-7 TRBV6-5 CASSYDVSGYEQYF
TRBJ2-5 TRBV21-1 CASSKAMGALYQETQYF
TRBJ2-2 TRBV5-5 CASSLPPGSGTGELFF
TRBJ1-5 TRBV19 CASSTRQRGVKKLGQPQHF
TRBJ1-4 TRBV7-7 CASSLSQGRGEKLFF
TRBJ2-2 TRBV5-1 CASSPATAGPTGELFF
TRBJ1-2 TRBV6-1 CASSESAYYGYTF
TRBJ1-5 TRBV7-8 CASSLEVLSNQPQHF
TRBJ1-2 TRBV19 CASSIVSGSRYYGYTF
TRBJ2-5 TRBV28 CASSSAERGTQYF
TRBJ1-1 TRBV6-1 CASSVQMNTEAFF
TRBJ2-7 TRBV27 CASSPTGGYYEQYF
TRBJ1-2 TRBV2 CASSENSGPGYTF
TRBJ2-1 TRBV4-1 CASSHKPGQGYNEQFF